In terms of frequency, the clone carrying this TCR beta chain is medium-sized. UMI-labeled TRB cDNA libraries were prepared by 5' RACE. Following a re-call of the 5' RACE reads, TCRdb has one entry per CDR3 protein and lacks DNA. In total, the table holds 6,500 to 8,500 distinct CDR3 sequences. This entry is derived from a study of CXCR3-negative and CXCR3-positive naive CD8 T cells. The CDR3 is 15 residues long. This clonotype was sampled from a human donor in good health. Some clones in this sample may be carry-over from other donors' samples. V and J are TRBV12-3 or TRBV12-4 and TRBJ2-1; TCRdb lists TRBD2, though no DNA is available to test this call. Specimen: naive CXCR3- CD8+ T cells from blood. Regarding subset: CD45RO-CCR7+CD27+CD95- naive CD8+ T cells lacking CXCR3 (TNR3-). This CDR3 reads CASSSTSGRDLEQFF.